This entry lists 20 T cell receptor beta chains sequenced from one sample in a study of shared clonotypes between healthy human individuals. Repertoires were generated with immunoSEQ multiplex PCR, while TCRdb's copy carries only in-frame clones and drops some. The data contain some 1.5 million clones, 95% to 97% of them seen just once; the ten biggest clones take up approximately 1%. The sample taken for sequencing was naive CD4+ T cells sorted from blood. Stated subset: CD45RA+ positively selected. All receptors come from a man aged 30 to 45 in good health.

V gene TRBV5-4 combines with J gene TRBJ2-7; D is perhaps TRBD1 or TRBD2 (5 bases each). V lost 4 bases to trimming and J lost 3 bases, with 14 bases between them. The CDR3 extends over 14 amino acids. Germline V gene lookup returns CDR1 SGHNT and CDR2 YYREEE (reference sequence). CDR3 amino acids: CASSPPGPGYEQYF. CDR3 nucleotide sequence: TGTGCCAGCAGCCCGCCGGGACCGGGCTACGAGCAGTACTTC.

The rearrangement links TRBV5-1 to TRBJ1-1; D gene ambiguous. V was shortened by 0 bases and J by 3 bases, with 18 bases between the two germline ends. The CDR3 runs to 17 residues. Germline assignment: CDR1 SGHRS and CDR2 YFSETQ. CDR3 in amino acids: CASSLEHQSPRHTEAFF. DNA for the CDR3: TGCGCCAGCAGCTTGGAACACCAATCCCCCCGGCACACTGAAGCTTTCTTT.

The rearrangement links TRBV28 to TRBJ1-2, with no clear D. V lost 5 bases and J lost 0, with 4 bases in between. The CDR3 has 12 residues. Germline CDR1 reads MDHEN; CDR2 reads SYDVKM. The CDR3 nucleotides are TGTGCCAGCAGTGAAACTAACTATGGCTACACCTTC. Amino acids: CASSETNYGYTF.

The J gene is TRBJ2-7, the V gene TRBV19; 7 nucleotides match TRBD2. V shed 3 bases, J shed 3 bases, and the junction held 8 bases outside the gene matches. Germline lookup yields CDR1 LNHDA and CDR2 SQIVND (reference sequence). The CDR3 sequence is 15 residues long. Written as DNA, the CDR3 is TGTGCCAGTAGTATCGGACTAGTTTCCAGCTACGAGCAGTACTTC. Protein sequence: CASSIGLVSSYEQYF.

The rearrangement joins TRBV28 to TRBJ1-2, with D uncertain. The germline V gene has CDR1 MDHEN and CDR2 SYDVKM. The V and J ends lost 7 bases and 0 bases respectively, with 15 bases between them. The CDR3 is made up of 15 amino acids. CDR3 DNA sequence: TGTGCCAGCACCGCCCCCGGGGAAGCTAACTATGGCTACACCTTC. Its protein product is CASTAPGEANYGYTF.

The rearrangement uses TRBV30 and TRBJ2-3; D not resolved. Germline CDR1 GTSNPN, CDR2 SVGIG (reference sequence). The V end was cut by 1 base, the J end by 7 bases, with 6 bases between. This CDR3 comprises 11 residues. In DNA, the CDR3 is TGTGCCTGGAGTGGAGGATATACGCAGTATTTT. It codes for CAWSGGYTQYF.

The chain uses TRBV14 and TRBJ2-3, with D unclear. The CDR3 length is 12 residues. The germline V and J ends were trimmed by 4 bases and 2 bases, with 4 bases remaining between them. CDR1 SGHDN and CDR2 FVKESK come from the germline V gene. The CDR3 region has the DNA TGTGCCAGCAGCCCCCCCACAGATACGCAGTATTTT. It yields the protein CASSPPTDTQYF.

This clone showed up just a few times. CDR3: CASSLTGTGYGYTF. The CDR3 bases are TGTGCCAGCAGTTTGACCGGGACAGGGTACGGCTACACCTTC. J is TRBJ1-2 and V is TRBV27; 9 nucleotides match TRBD1. Trimming took 3 bases from V and 8 from J; bases not matched to a gene: 7. The CDR3 contains 14 residues. CDR1 is MNHEY and CDR2 is SMNVEV in the germline V gene (reference sequence).

A remark on this clone: Other DNA sequences in this specimen translate into the identical CDR3. The CDR3 nucleotides read TGTGCCAGCAGTTCTTCCTCTGGAAACACCATATATTTT. It specifies CASSSSSGNTIYF. The V call is TRBV28, the J call TRBJ1-3; unclear D gene. Trimming took off 4 bases at V and 0 bases at J, with 4 bases between the two ends. Germline assignment: CDR1 MDHEN and CDR2 SYDVKM. This CDR3 has 13 amino acids.

The chain couples TRBV5-5 to TRBJ2-7, with TRBD1 matching over 9 bases. CDR3 length: 15 residues. The junction had 4 bases not matched to a gene; V was cut back by 3 bases and J by 0 bases. Per the germline V gene, CDR1 is SGHKS and CDR2 is YYEKEE (reference sequence). In nucleotides, the CDR3 is TGTGCCAGCAGCTCGGGACAGGGAGCCTCCTACGAGCAGTACTTC. Protein sequence: CASSSGQGASYEQYF.

As concerns this clone: Other DNA variants within this sample encode the same CDR3. The chain combines TRBV5-1 with TRBJ1-1, with D maybe TRBD1 (6 bases). Germline loops: CDR1 SGHRS, CDR2 YFSETQ. This CDR3 has 13 residues. The V and J ends lost 3 bases and 1 base respectively, with 7 bases between them. The CDR3 spells CASSSQGNTEAFF. For the CDR3, the DNA is TGCGCCAGCAGCTCACAGGGGAACACTGAAGCTTTCTTT.

This chain joins TRBV27 and TRBJ2-1; the D is unclear. Germline CDR1 is MNHEY and CDR2 is SMNVEV (reference sequence). This CDR3 has 15 amino acids. Trimming removed 5 bases from V and 5 bases from J, with 16 bases in between. The CDR3 bases are TGTGCCAGCAGTCCAATGTGGGTCCCCAACAATGAGCAGTTCTTC. Amino acids: CASSPMWVPNNEQFF.

Concerning this clone: Other DNA sequences from this sample encode an identical CDR3 as well. The chain carries TRBV9 and TRBJ2-7; no reliable D call. The germline CDR1 and CDR2 sequences are SGDLS and YYNGEE. The CDR3 is made up of 15 amino acids. Trimming removed 0 bases from V and 2 bases from J, with 12 bases in between. In DNA form, the CDR3 reads TGTGCCAGCAGCGTAGGAATCGTTGGGGCCTACGAGCAGTACTTC. Translated, it gives CASSVGIVGAYEQYF.

The V and J genes are TRBV19 and TRBJ1-5; 7 bases align to TRBD1. Germline CDR1 LNHDA, CDR2 SQIVND (reference sequence). CDR3 length equals 16 residues. V dropped 9 bases and J dropped 4; count of bases not matched to a gene: 15. This chain's CDR3 is CASRRSFGQDNQPQHF. The CDR3 DNA reads as TGTGCCAGCAGAAGGAGCTTTGGACAGGATAATCAGCCCCAGCATTTT.

This clone was seen a single time. The J gene is TRBJ2-3, the V gene TRBV5-1; D not resolved. The CDR3 spans 13 residues. CDR1 SGHRS and CDR2 YFSETQ come from the germline V gene. The V gene lost 8 bases and the J gene lost 0 bases, with 10 bases spanning the gap. CDR3 loop: CASTKTSTDTQYF. CDR3 sequence (DNA): TGCGCCAGTACGAAGACTAGCACAGATACGCAGTATTTT.

The J gene is TRBJ1-1, the V gene TRBV11-3, with D hard to call. Trimming left V 3 bases short and J 4 bases short, with 6 bases between. The CDR3 extends over 12 amino acids. From germline, CDR1 is SGHNT and CDR2 YENEEA. The CDR3 DNA sequence: TGTGCCAGCAGCTTTGGGTCCACTGAAGCTTTCTTT. It is translated as CASSFGSTEAFF.

This chain joins TRBV6-5 and TRBJ2-7, with D perhaps matching TRBD1 or TRBD2 (5 bases each). Trimming took 0 bases from V and 5 from J, leaving 17 bases between them. The CDR3 contains 16 residues. From germline, CDR1 is MNHEY and CDR2 SVGAGI. This CDR3 is CASSYSIRGGGDEQYF. CDR3 DNA: TGTGCCAGCAGTTACTCGATCCGGGGCGGTGGAGACGAGCAGTACTTC.

CDR3 sequence reads: CSVVRGIEGEQFF. The CDR3 DNA reads as TGCAGCGTTGTGAGGGGGATTGAGGGGGAGCAGTTCTTC. The chain employs TRBV29-1 and TRBJ2-1; D is perhaps TRBD1 (6 bases). CDR3 length: 13 residues. V shed 4 bases and J shed 10 bases, with 17 bases lying between them. Germline assignment: CDR1 SQVTM and CDR2 ANQGSEA.

The chain links TRBV6-1 to TRBJ2-3; D is unclear. Trimming removed 0 bases at V and 4 bases at J, with 14 bases between. The V gene's germline CDR1 is MNHNS and CDR2 SASEGT. The CDR3 has 16 amino acids. The CDR3 spells CASSEAYRILSDTQYF. In DNA, the CDR3 is TGTGCCAGCAGTGAAGCGTACCGGATCCTATCAGATACGCAGTATTTT.

Comment on this clone: The sample carries other DNA sequences with the same CDR3. The chain joins TRBV5-1 to TRBJ1-1; a weak D match, TRBD1 (6 bases). Germline values: CDR1 SGHRS, CDR2 YFSETQ. The CDR3 covers 14 residues. Trimming removed 4 bases from V and 2 bases from J, with 12 bases in between. The CDR3 is CASSQQGGNTEAFF. In nucleotides, the CDR3 is TGCGCCAGCAGCCAACAGGGAGGAAACACTGAAGCTTTCTTT.